This T cell receptor (beta chain) is drawn from a study of blood T cells in healthy people across ages. The V gene lost 5 bases and the J gene lost 9 bases, with 11 bases spanning the gap. The CDR3 length is 12 residues. Germline CDR1 and CDR2: PRHDT and FYEKMQ (reference sequence). General study results and limits: Comparison with aged donors showed that long-lived donors had more naive CD4+ cells and higher diversity. Naive T cell percentage strongly correlated with TCR beta diversity.

This clonotype was picked up a small number of times. The antigen is not known. Together with a sample-barcoded 5' primer, a J-beta primer mix was included in a second PCR lasting roughly 6 to 12 cycles. TCRdb fed the 5' RACE reads into MiXCR, producing one record per CDR3 protein. The table shows over 700,000 distinct CDR3 sequences, with 53% occurring only once. Each individual donor underwent a draw of ten milliliters of peripheral blood. PBMCs numbering at least 6 million were isolated per sample. The source is a man older than 75 in good health. The rearrangement links TRBV13 to TRBJ2-4; D remains unclear. Sequenced sample: blood. The CDR3 protein is CASSPGRGIQYF. CDR3 coding DNA: TGTGCCAGCAGCCCCGGACGAGGCATTCAGTACTTC.